This entry features one T cell receptor (beta chain) sequence. No antigen is known for it. This sample is drawn from a study of T cells in localized non-small cell lung cancer. Whole-study results and caveats: A median around 57 of the top 100 tumor clones appeared in adjacent lung.

Libraries were prepared by immunoSEQ multiplex PCR; TCRdb keeps only in-frame clonotypes and omits some of them. The sample includes around 25,000 clones, 80% to 95% of them seen just once. Germline lookup yields CDR1 SGHRS and CDR2 YFSETQ. The CDR3 contains 13 residues. With V trimmed by 1 base and J by 9 bases, 7 bases remained unmatched. The sample here was peripheral blood, taken before any cancer treatment. This TCR was recovered from a man aged 40 to 69 with stage III squamous cell lung carcinoma. The J gene is TRBJ2-7, the V gene TRBV5-1; 7 nucleotides match TRBD1. The CDR3 DNA sequence: TGCGCCAGCAGCTTGCCTGGACAGGAGAGGCAGTACTTC. Its translation: CASSLPGQERQYF.